This passage covers 32 T cell receptor beta chains from one sample sequenced in a study of CD8 T cells in ankylosing spondylitis. TCRdb recomputed calls from the 5' RACE reads with MiXCR, one row per CDR3 protein. The sample holds 300,000 to 350,000 distinct CDR3 sequences, under 25% seen once. Material: blood, either unsorted or a sorted T cell fraction (not recorded which). The receptors stem from a female donor with ankylosing spondylitis or in good health (not recorded which).

This chain's CDR3 is CASSYGATYEQYF. DNA of the CDR3: TGTGCCAGCAGTTACGGGGCCACCTACGAGCAGTACTTC. The V and J genes are TRBV6-5 and TRBJ2-7; a weak D match, TRBD1 (5 bases). In germline, CDR1 is MNHEY, CDR2 SVGAGI. Between the trimmed V and J ends, which lost 2 bases and 2 bases, there was a span of 7 bases. CDR3 length: 13 amino acids.

The table lists this clonotype with a few counts. This chain joins TRBV28 and TRBJ2-1; 9 bases agree with TRBD1. CDR1 and CDR2 from the germline V gene are MDHEN and SYDVKM. This CDR3 contains 15 residues. V shed 4 bases, J shed 7 bases, and the junction held 8 bases outside the gene matches. The CDR3 nucleotides are TGTGCCAGCAGTTCACAAGGACAGGGGTGGAATGAGCAGTTCTTC. It encodes CASSSQGQGWNEQFF.

The genes are TRBV30 and TRBJ2-1; D gene uncertain. The CDR3 is 13 amino acids. V was shortened by 0 bases and J by 5 bases, with 8 bases between the two germline ends. CDR1 is GTSNPN, CDR2 SVGIG, per germline (reference sequence). The CDR3 loop reads CAWSVRRNNEQFF. CDR3 bases: TGTGCCTGGAGTGTGCGTCGCAACAATGAGCAGTTCTTC.

The chain couples TRBV7-2 to TRBJ1-2; 9 bases agree with TRBD1. V shed 5 bases and J 4 bases; nucleotides not matched to a gene: 2. The CDR3 is 13 residues long. Germline lookup yields CDR1 SGHTA and CDR2 FQGNSA. The CDR3 DNA reads TGTGCCAGCAGCAGGGACAGGGCCTATGGCTACACCTTC. Translating gives CASSRDRAYGYTF. Full variable domain (missing parts from reference TRBV7-2 and TRBJ1-2): GAGVSQSPSNKVTEKGKDVELRCDPISGHTALYWYRQSLGQGLEFLIYFQGNSAPDKSGLPSDRFSAERTGGSVSTLTIQRTQQEDSAVYLCASSRDRAYGYTFGSGTRLTVV.

This chain connects TRBV20-1 to TRBJ2-7, with 7 bases fitting TRBD1. This CDR3 spans 12 amino acids. The V gene's germline CDR1 is DFQATT and CDR2 SNEGSKA (reference sequence). Trimming at V came to 5 bases and at J to 6 bases, leaving 7 bases not matched to a gene. The CDR3 sequence: CSAEDRVGEQYF. CDR3 DNA: TGCAGTGCTGAAGACAGGGTTGGCGAGCAGTACTTC.

The V gene is TRBV7-2, the J gene TRBJ2-3; TRBD2 aligns across 10 bases. The CDR3 spans 22 residues. V was pared by 5 bases and J by 4 bases, with 27 bases of the junction left unmatched. Germline lookup yields CDR1 SGHTA and CDR2 FQGNSA. In DNA form, the CDR3 reads TGTGCCAGCAGCGTCTCGGCGGGATTCCCCCCTAGCGGGAGTGGGGAGGCAGATACGCAGTATTTT. Translated, it gives CASSVSAGFPPSGSGEADTQYF.

The chain links TRBV24-1 to TRBJ2-5; no firm D call. Germline loops: CDR1 KGHDR, CDR2 SFDVKD. CDR3 size: 13 residues. V was cut by 3 bases and J by 1 base, with 5 bases left in between. The CDR3 loop reads CATSDASQETQYF. CDR3 bases: TGTGCCACCAGTGATGCCAGCCAAGAGACCCAGTACTTC.

This clonotype was observed a handful of times. This rearrangement joins TRBV9 to TRBJ2-7; TRBD2 agrees at 9 bases. With 0 bases clipped from V and 3 bases from J, the junction kept 10 bases outside the gene matches. CDR1 is SGDLS and CDR2 is YYNGEE in the germline V gene. The CDR3 spans 17 residues. CDR3 sequence: CASSVGIGAGGNYEQYF. For the CDR3, the DNA is TGTGCCAGCAGCGTAGGAATCGGTGCGGGAGGGAACTACGAGCAGTACTTC.

This chain uses TRBV6-5 with TRBJ2-1; 15 positions match TRBD2. Trimming removed 1 base from V and 2 bases from J; junction bases left unmatched: 6. Germline V gene sequence: CDR1 MNHEY, CDR2 SVGAGI. CDR3 length equals 19 residues. CDR3 in amino acids: CASSYWGTSGRTAYNEQFF. CDR3 coding DNA: TGTGCCAGCAGTTACTGGGGGACTAGCGGGAGGACCGCCTACAATGAGCAGTTCTTC.

A word on this clonotype: Just one base apart from a much larger clone, this may be a read error. The chain employs TRBV12-3 or TRBV12-4 and TRBJ1-1; no reliable D call. The CDR3 extends over 12 amino acids. V lost 4 bases to trimming and J lost 5 bases, with 8 bases between them. This chain's CDR3 is CASSSERTEAFF. The CDR3 DNA reads TGTGCCAGCAGTTCAGAGCGGACTGAAGCTTTCTTT.

The chain recombines TRBV6-2 or TRBV6-3 with TRBJ2-7; tentative D call: TRBD2 (6 bases). Trimming shortened V by 2 bases and J by 7 bases, and 12 bases separated the two germline ends. CDR3 size: 13 residues. Germline-derived CDR1 and CDR2 are MNHEY and SVGEGT. CDR3 nucleotide sequence: TGTGCCAGCAGTTACCGAAACGGAGGGGAGCAGTACTTC. Translation: CASSYRNGGEQYF.

This clonotype was seen a handful of times. This chain links TRBV6-1 with TRBJ2-7, with 9 nucleotides matching TRBD1. The CDR3 sequence is 15 residues long. From germline, CDR1 is MNHNS and CDR2 SASEGT. The V segment lost 6 bases and the J segment 6 bases; nucleotides outside the gene matches: 12. The CDR3 bases are TGTGCCAGCAGGCGGACAGGGGCGCGGGTGTTCGAGCAGTACTTC. Translation gives CASRRTGARVFEQYF.

This clonotype showed up many times. This rearrangement joins TRBV9 to TRBJ2-2; D uncertain. V shed 0 bases and J shed 0 bases, with 9 bases lying between them. Germline V lookup: CDR1 SGDLS, CDR2 YYNGEE. The CDR3 has 16 residues. The CDR3 is CASSVGERANTGELFF. In DNA, the CDR3 is TGTGCCAGCAGCGTAGGGGAAAGGGCGAACACCGGGGAGCTGTTTTTT.

The rearrangement links TRBV18 to TRBJ2-1; 8 bases line up with TRBD1. This CDR3 spans 16 amino acids. Germline loops: CDR1 KGHSH, CDR2 LQKENI. J was trimmed by 6 bases and V by 3 bases; bases with no gene match: 10. The CDR3 protein is CASSPKDRGAFNEQFF. As DNA, the CDR3 is TGTGCCAGCTCACCTAAAGACAGGGGCGCTTTCAATGAGCAGTTCTTC.

The CDR3 bases are TGTGCCAGCAGCCAAGTTCGTAGCGGGGGGGATACGCAGTATTTT. Translation: CASSQVRSGGDTQYF. This chain links TRBV4-2 with TRBJ2-3, with TRBD2 matching 10 bases. The germline V gene has CDR1 LGHNA and CDR2 YNFKEQ. The V and J ends lost 1 base and 6 bases, in that order; junction bases with no gene match: 4. The CDR3 consists of 15 residues.

This chain links TRBV5-4 with TRBJ2-5; 7 nucleotides agree with TRBD2. Germline CDR1 SGHNT, CDR2 YYREEE (reference sequence). After removal of 5 bases from V and 2 bases from J, the junction contained 9 bases not matched to a gene. This CDR3 contains 15 residues. The CDR3 loop reads CASRDLAEPQETQYF. CDR3 bases: TGTGCCAGCAGAGACCTAGCGGAACCACAAGAGACCCAGTACTTC.

This clonotype was observed many times. This chain uses TRBV20-1 with TRBJ2-2, with unresolved D. The V end lost 0 bases, the J end lost 0 bases, and 5 bases lay between the germline ends. Germline lookup yields CDR1 DFQATT and CDR2 SNEGSKA (reference sequence). This CDR3 contains 14 residues. CDR3 region: CSARDETNTGELFF. Written as DNA, the CDR3 is TGCAGTGCTAGAGACGAAACGAACACCGGGGAGCTGTTTTTT.

This clonotype was detected a few times. The chain has TRBV11-2 and TRBJ2-7, with D unresolved. Trimming took 5 bases from V and 0 from J, leaving 23 bases between them. Germline V CDR1 and CDR2: SGHAT, FQNNGV. The CDR3 extends over 18 amino acids. Written as DNA, the CDR3 is TGTGCCAGCAGCCGCCGGGCCGAATTGCAGACCATCTCCTACGAGCAGTACTTC. This codes for CASSRRAELQTISYEQYF.

This chain joins TRBV10-3 and TRBJ2-3; tentative D call: TRBD2 (6 bases). The CDR3 spans 15 residues. The V gene lost 10 bases and the J gene lost 2 bases, with 19 bases spanning the gap. CDR1 is ENHRY, CDR2 SYGVKD, per germline. This chain's CDR3 is CATYSRAGPTDTQYF. The CDR3 DNA reads TGTGCCACCTACTCTCGGGCGGGGCCCACAGATACGCAGTATTTT.

This clonotype was recorded at least ten times. This sequence joins TRBV6-5 and TRBJ1-6, with D perhaps TRBD1 (5 bases). The CDR3 runs to 11 residues. Germline V gene sequence: CDR1 MNHEY, CDR2 SVGAGI. V lost 2 bases to trimming and J lost 18 bases, with 11 bases between them. The CDR3, as DNA: TGTGCCAGCAGTTACCGGGGACGTTCCCACTTT. Amino acid sequence: CASSYRGRSHF.

This chain links TRBV6-2 or TRBV6-3 with TRBJ1-2; D is unclear. Per germline, CDR1 MNHEY and CDR2 SVGEGT. CDR3 size: 15 residues. V gave up 8 bases and J gave up 4 bases, with 20 bases separating them. CDR3 residues: CASSPTPGFSYGYTF. In DNA form, the CDR3 reads TGTGCCAGCTCTCCAACCCCGGGGTTCAGCTATGGCTACACCTTC.

CDR3 residues: CASSYYLTGGSYNEQFF. CDR3 in DNA: TGTGCCAGCAGTTACTATTTGACGGGGGGCTCCTACAATGAGCAGTTCTTC. This sequence joins TRBV6-2 or TRBV6-3 and TRBJ2-1; 7 bases align to TRBD2. The CDR3 is 17 amino acids. The ends lost 1 base at V and 0 bases at J; junction bases unmatched: 6. CDR1 is MNHEY and CDR2 is SVGEGT in the germline V gene.

There are many counts of this clonotype. The gene calls are TRBV5-1 and TRBJ2-1; 9 bases line up with TRBD1. Germline-derived CDR1 and CDR2 are SGHRS and YFSETQ. V was clipped by 5 bases and J by 6 bases; unmatched bases: 18. CDR3 length: 18 amino acids. The CDR3 coding sequence is TGCGCCAGCAGTCCACTGGGGACAGGGAGTTTGGCGGGCAATGAGCAGTTCTTC. It is translated as CASSPLGTGSLAGNEQFF.

This clonotype was observed many times. The rearrangement uses TRBV12-3 or TRBV12-4 and TRBJ2-4; 7 nucleotides align to TRBD2. The CDR3 is 18 amino acids. The ends lost 5 bases at V and 1 base at J; junction bases unmatched: 14. The chain's CDR3 is CASSPLGGRGVAKNIQYF. CDR3 in DNA: TGTGCCAGCAGTCCGTTGGGGGGGAGGGGTGTGGCCAAAAACATTCAGTACTTC.

This clonotype showed up just a few times. The chain links TRBV6-4 to TRBJ2-7, with D perhaps TRBD1 or TRBD2 (5 bases each). The germline V and J ends were trimmed by 5 bases and 3 bases, with 14 bases remaining between them. The CDR3 has 14 residues. Germline CDR1 and CDR2: MRHNA and SNTAGT. CDR3 sequence (DNA): TGTGCCAGCAGTCGGGGCGGGCCGTGCTACGAGCAGTACTTC. This codes for CASSRGGPCYEQYF.

In this sample, this clonotype turned up a few times. The chain uses TRBV20-1 and TRBJ2-7; D ambiguous. The CDR3 is made up of 11 amino acids. The V gene lost 2 bases and the J gene lost 1 base, with 3 bases spanning the gap. CDR1 DFQATT and CDR2 SNEGSKA come from the germline V gene (reference sequence). This CDR3 is CSARRSYEQYF. CDR3 DNA sequence: TGCAGTGCTAGAAGGTCCTACGAGCAGTACTTC.

The chain joins TRBV7-9 to TRBJ1-3; D might be TRBD1 (6 bases). V gave up 3 bases and J gave up 0 bases, with 12 bases separating them. This CDR3 contains 16 residues. Germline CDR1 and CDR2: SEHNR and FQNEAQ (reference sequence). The CDR3 bases are TGTGCCAGCAGCTTCCAGGGACAAAGCTCTGGAAACACCATATATTTT. Encoded protein: CASSFQGQSSGNTIYF. The whole variable domain, remainder taken from reference TRBV7-9 and TRBJ1-3, is DTGVSQNPRHKITKRGQNVTFRCDPISEHNRLYWYRQTLGQGPEFLTYFQNEAQLEKSRLLSDRFSAERPKGSFSTLEIQRTEQGDSAMYLCASSFQGQSSGNTIYFGEGSWLTVV.

This clonotype was seen a few times. The chain carries TRBV29-1 and TRBJ2-3; 9 bases align to TRBD2. V lost 0 bases to trimming and J lost 2 bases; unmatched junction nucleotides: 6. There are 16 residues in the CDR3. CDR1 is SQVTM, CDR2 ANQGSEA, per germline. The CDR3: CSVEDRLAGNTDTQYF. The CDR3, as DNA: TGCAGCGTTGAAGATCGGCTAGCGGGGAACACAGATACGCAGTATTTT.

Ten or more counts support this clonotype. V is TRBV12-3 or TRBV12-4 and J is TRBJ1-1; D gene unclear. V was trimmed by 6 bases and J by 1 base, leaving 9 bases between them. This CDR3 region has 13 residues. The CDR3 spells CASRSRENTEAFF. As DNA, the CDR3 is TGTGCCAGCAGATCTAGGGAGAACACTGAAGCTTTCTTT.

In its sample, this clonotype was seen a few times. The junction differs from germline at one of its ends, possibly a read error. This chain uses TRBV11-2 with TRBJ1-2; a possible D gene is TRBD1 (6 bases). Germline CDR1 and CDR2: SGHAT and FQNNGV. The length of the CDR3 is 17 residues. The CDR3 is CASSLFLGGARGYGYTF. The CDR3, as DNA: TGTGCCAGCAGCTTATTCCTTGGTGGGGCCAGGGGCTATGGCTACACTTTC.

This chain links TRBV7-2 with TRBJ2-7; 13 bases fit TRBD2. This CDR3 spans 15 amino acids. V was clipped by 8 bases and J by 4 bases; unmatched bases: 8. CDR1 is SGHTA, CDR2 FQGNSA, per germline. In nucleotides, the CDR3 is TGTGCCAGCCGACTAGCGGGAGGCTACGGTTACGAGCAGTACTTC. Translation gives CASRLAGGYGYEQYF.

This clonotype turned up a few times. The chain has TRBV11-2 and TRBJ2-7, with D hard to call. This CDR3 contains 13 residues. V was shortened by 7 bases and J by 7 bases, with 17 bases between the two germline ends. The germline CDR1 and CDR2 sequences are SGHAT and FQNNGV. The CDR3: CASTMSPGGEQYF. CDR3 nucleotides: TGTGCCAGCACCATGTCACCAGGTGGAGAGCAGTACTTC.